The 18 T cell receptor beta chains in this list originate from one sample, sequenced in a study of shared clonotypes between healthy human individuals. Naivety among CD8 cells was defined by CD45RO negativity and positive CCR7 selection, thereby excluding terminally differentiated effector memory CD45RA+ cells. Profiled with immunoSEQ multiplex PCR; TCRdb holds only in-frame clones, not every one. The sample comprises under 1 million clones, 96% of which are singletons, and less than 0.25% rests with the top ten. Material for sequencing was naive CD8+ T cells sorted from blood. These receptors all come from a man aged 25 to 40 in good health.

V gene TRBV4-1 combines with J gene TRBJ2-7; 8 bases line up with TRBD2. Germline trimming cut 5 bases from V and 0 bases from J; bases unmatched to any gene: 6. This CDR3 region has 15 residues. Per the germline V gene, CDR1 is MGHRA and CDR2 is YSYEKL. As DNA, the CDR3 is TGCGCCAGCAGCAAACTAGCGGATAGCTCCTACGAGCAGTACTTC. Amino acids: CASSKLADSSYEQYF.

This chain uses TRBV7-9 with TRBJ2-1; TRBD1 aligns across 8 bases. Trimming took 5 bases from V and 5 from J; bases not matched to a gene: 8. Germline V CDR1 and CDR2: SEHNR, FQNEAQ (reference sequence). The CDR3 runs 15 residues. The CDR3 reads CASSTSGTGDNEQFF. CDR3 nucleotide sequence: TGTGCCAGCAGCACTTCCGGGACAGGCGACAATGAGCAGTTCTTC.

The chain employs TRBV6-4 and TRBJ2-1; TRBD2 matches at 11 bases. Trimming removed 3 bases from V and 5 bases from J; junction bases left unmatched: 6. This CDR3 has 16 amino acids. Looked up from germline, CDR1 is MRHNA and CDR2 is SNTAGT. The CDR3: CASSETLAGANNEQFF. The CDR3, as DNA: TGTGCCAGCAGTGAAACACTAGCGGGAGCTAACAATGAGCAGTTCTTC.

The chain links TRBV27 to TRBJ2-7, with 7 bases fitting TRBD1. CDR1 MNHEY and CDR2 SMNVEV come from the germline V gene (reference sequence). The CDR3 consists of 16 residues. The V gene end was trimmed by 0 bases and the J gene end by 3 bases; junction bases not matched to a gene: 8. The CDR3 loop reads CASSLSLGDRHYEQYF. CDR3 DNA sequence: TGTGCCAGCAGTTTATCTCTCGGGGACAGACACTACGAGCAGTACTTC.

This sequence joins TRBV27 and TRBJ2-1; 7 bases are shared with TRBD2. With 0 bases clipped from V and 9 bases from J, the junction kept 2 bases outside the gene matches. Germline V CDR1 and CDR2: MNHEY, SMNVEV (reference sequence). CDR3 length: 13 amino acids. The CDR3 here is CASSLSTSSEQFF. CDR3 nucleotide sequence: TGTGCCAGCAGTTTATCGACTAGCAGTGAGCAGTTCTTC.

The chain is built from TRBV10-1 and TRBJ2-7; D gene ambiguous. The CDR3 totals 13 residues. Germline lookup yields CDR1 WNHNN and CDR2 SYGVQD (reference sequence). Trimming took off 2 bases at V and 7 bases at J, with 12 bases between the two ends. Here the CDR3 reads CASSETPGAEQYF. As DNA, the CDR3 is TGCGCCAGCAGTGAGACGCCCGGTGCTGAGCAGTACTTC.

CDR3 nucleotide sequence: TGCGCCAGCAGTGAGCAGGGTTTCGATACGCAGTATTTT. Translation gives CASSEQGFDTQYF. V is TRBV10-1 and J is TRBJ2-3, with D maybe TRBD1 (5 bases). This CDR3 spans 13 amino acids. Germline values: CDR1 WNHNN, CDR2 SYGVQD (reference sequence). V gave up 2 bases and J gave up 6 bases, with 9 bases separating them.

V is TRBV28 and J is TRBJ2-2; a possible D gene is TRBD2 (5 bases). CDR3 size: 17 residues. The ends were cut back, 1 base at V and 5 bases at J, with 17 bases in the middle. CDR1 MDHEN and CDR2 SYDVKM come from the germline V gene. CDR3 in DNA: TGTGCCAGCAGTTTATCCCCTGGCGGAACGGGGACCGGGGAGCTGTTTTTT. Protein sequence: CASSLSPGGTGTGELFF.

The V gene is TRBV4-1, the J gene TRBJ2-7; D unclear. With 3 bases removed from V and 0 bases from J, the gap between germline ends came to 9 bases. Germline V gene lookup returns CDR1 MGHRA and CDR2 YSYEKL. The CDR3 consists of 14 residues. CDR3 nucleotide sequence: TGCGCCAGCAGCCATTCCGACAACTCCTACGAGCAGTACTTC. Encoded protein: CASSHSDNSYEQYF.

The chain has TRBV7-9 and TRBJ1-1; D remains ambiguous. Germline V gene lookup returns CDR1 SEHNR and CDR2 FQNEAQ (reference sequence). Trimming took 1 base from V and 4 from J, leaving 4 bases between them. The length of the CDR3 is 12 residues. The CDR3 sequence: CASSLDRTEAFF. The DNA of the CDR3 is TGTGCCAGCAGCTTAGACCGCACTGAAGCTTTCTTT.

The genes are TRBV27 and TRBJ2-7, with D possibly being TRBD2 (6 bases). Germline values: CDR1 MNHEY, CDR2 SMNVEV (reference sequence). This CDR3 has 14 residues. Trimming pared 3 bases from V and 0 bases from J, leaving 9 bases between. CDR3 residues: CASSFGLYSYEQYF. The CDR3 nucleotides are TGTGCCAGCAGTTTCGGACTATACTCCTACGAGCAGTACTTC.

The rearrangement uses TRBV13 and TRBJ2-7, with D unresolved. V was trimmed by 5 bases and J by 3 bases, leaving 11 bases between them. Germline CDR1 and CDR2: PRHDT and FYEKMQ (reference sequence). This CDR3 is built from 13 residues. The CDR3 region has the DNA TGTGCCAGCAGCCCCTTTGGCCTCTACGAGCAGTACTTC. This sequence encodes CASSPFGLYEQYF. Looking up the rest from reference TRBV13 and TRBJ2-7 gives the full variable domain: AAGVIQSPRHLIKEKRETATLKCYPIPRHDTVYWYQQGPGQDPQFLISFYEKMQSDKGSIPDRFSAQQFSDYHSELNMSSLELGDSALYFCASSPFGLYEQYFGPGTRLTVT.

This sequence joins TRBV9 and TRBJ2-7; D is ambiguous. CDR3 length: 14 amino acids. Trimming left V 4 bases short and J 2 bases short, with 13 bases between. Germline assignment: CDR1 SGDLS and CDR2 YYNGEE. CDR3 amino acids: CASSPRLETYEQYF. The CDR3 nucleotides are TGTGCCAGCAGCCCCCGACTGGAAACCTACGAGCAGTACTTC. The whole variable domain, filled in from reference TRBV9 and TRBJ2-7, reads DSGVTQTPKHLITATGQRVTLRCSPRSGDLSVYWYQQSLDQGLQFLIQYYNGEERAKGNILERFSAQQFPDLHSELNLSSLELGDSALYFCASSPRLETYEQYFGPGTRLTVT.

The chain recombines TRBV28 with TRBJ2-3, with 8 bases aligning to TRBD2. Trimming cost V 3 bases and J 0 bases; bases outside gene matches: 8. Germline lookup yields CDR1 MDHEN and CDR2 SYDVKM. The CDR3 runs 17 residues. The CDR3 bases are TGTGCCAGCAGTTTCCCTCCGACTAGCGCTAGCACAGATACGCAGTATTTT. Its translation: CASSFPPTSASTDTQYF.

The rearrangement joins TRBV27 to TRBJ2-1; 14 nucleotides agree with TRBD2. The J segment lost 9 bases and the V segment lost 8 bases, leaving 12 bases of the junction unmatched. Germline CDR1 MNHEY, CDR2 SMNVEV (reference sequence). The CDR3 totals 16 residues. CDR3 in amino acids: CASGTSGSYSMSEQFF. The CDR3 DNA reads as TGTGCCAGCGGGACTAGCGGGAGCTATAGTATGAGTGAGCAGTTCTTC.

This clone was detected once. The chain couples TRBV30 to TRBJ2-3; 8 nucleotides align to TRBD1. Unmatched junction bases numbered 5, after V lost 7 bases and J lost 2 bases. This CDR3 has 13 residues. Looked up from germline, CDR1 is GTSNPN and CDR2 is SVGIG (reference sequence). The CDR3 sequence: CASQGQDTDTQYF. The CDR3 nucleotides are TGTGCCTCGCAGGGACAGGACACAGATACGCAGTATTTT.

The genes are TRBV2 and TRBJ2-3; 8 bases agree with TRBD1. Trimming at V came to 9 bases and at J to 1 base, leaving 6 bases not matched to a gene. The CDR3 totals 14 residues. Germline CDR1 SNHLY, CDR2 FYNNEI. The CDR3 region has the DNA TGTGCCAGATTACAGGGGGAGGGCACAGATACGCAGTATTTT. Its protein product is CARLQGEGTDTQYF.

The chain uses TRBV7-6 and TRBJ2-1; D is ambiguous. The V gene lost 5 bases and the J gene lost 0 bases, with 11 bases spanning the gap. Germline CDR1 reads SGHVS; CDR2 reads FNYEAQ. The CDR3 loop spans 15 amino acids. The CDR3: CASSPRQSSYNEQFF. CDR3 DNA sequence: TGTGCCAGCAGCCCGAGACAAAGCTCCTACAATGAGCAGTTCTTC.